These 32 T cell receptor beta chains were sequenced from one sample in a study of T cell repertoires in cytomegalovirus infection. One entry per CDR3 protein, called by TCRdb with MiXCR from the reads. Of 750,000 to 900,000 distinct CDR3 sequences detected, about 27% appear once; the ten largest clones hold around 13%. Antigens for these TCRs are unknown. This material consisted of cultured CD8+ T cells from PBMCs, taken from culture after CMV antigen stimulation. These receptor sequences come from a human donor in good health (CMV status not recorded). Some clones in this sample may be carry-over from other donors' samples.

The V gene is TRBV4-1, the J gene TRBJ2-5; D is undetermined. V was shortened by 0 bases and J by 5 bases, with 10 bases between the two germline ends. This CDR3 has 14 amino acids. Germline V gene sequence: CDR1 MGHRA, CDR2 YSYEKL. The CDR3 DNA sequence: TGCGCCAGCAGCCAAGAGCTCAACGGGGAGACCCAGTACTTC. Protein sequence: CASSQELNGETQYF.

The V call is TRBV24-1, the J call TRBJ1-2; no clear D. Trimming pared 4 bases from V and 7 bases from J, leaving 18 bases between. In germline, CDR1 is KGHDR, CDR2 SFDVKD. This CDR3 comprises 15 residues. The CDR3 sequence: CATSDTETPRSGYTF. CDR3 bases: TGTGCCACCAGTGACACCGAAACACCACGAAGTGGCTACACCTTC.

The rearrangement links TRBV11-3 to TRBJ2-5, with D possibly TRBD1 on 5 matching bases. Germline values: CDR1 SGHNT, CDR2 YENEEA. With 1 base removed from V and 2 bases from J, the gap between germline ends came to 8 bases. CDR3 size: 14 residues. CDR3 amino acids: CASSLGRTQETQYF. CDR3 DNA: TGTGCCAGCAGCTTAGGACGGACACAAGAGACCCAGTACTTC.

In its sample, this clonotype was seen many times. V and J are TRBV7-2 and TRBJ2-5; 8 bases map to TRBD1. Germline assignment: CDR1 SGHTA and CDR2 FQGNSA. The trim removed 2 bases at V and 3 bases at J, leaving 2 bases unmatched. The CDR3 is 14 amino acids. CDR3 region: CASSLNRGEETQYF. In nucleotides, the CDR3 is TGTGCCAGCAGCTTAAACAGGGGGGAAGAGACCCAGTACTTC.

The chain combines TRBV12-3 or TRBV12-4 with TRBJ2-7, with D maybe TRBD1 (5 bases). The CDR3 runs to 12 residues. Deletions cut 4 bases from V and 5 bases from J, with 9 bases between. The CDR3 loop reads CASSSGANEQYV. The DNA for the CDR3 is TGTGCCAGCAGTTCTGGGGCAAACGAGCAGTACGTC.

A word on this clonotype: At one of its ends the junction is not consistent with the germline gene, which may arise from a read error. The CDR3 nucleotides read TGTGCCAGCAGAGAAGCAGGGGCGGCTAATGAAAAACTGTTTTTT. It translates to CASREAGAANEKLFF. This chain connects TRBV6-1 to TRBJ1-4; tentatively, D is TRBD1 (6 bases). This CDR3 is 15 amino acids long. CDR1 and CDR2 (germline): MNHNS, SASEGT.

This clonotype was seen at least ten times. The CDR3 here is CASSLGQSNTEAFF. CDR3 DNA sequence: TGTGCCAGCAGCTTGGGACAGTCGAACACTGAAGCTTTCTTT. The chain couples TRBV7-9 to TRBJ1-1; 7 nucleotides line up with TRBD1. Trimming took 3 bases from V and 1 from J; bases not matched to a gene: 2. CDR3 length: 14 amino acids. Germline-derived CDR1 and CDR2 are SEHNR and FQNEAQ (reference sequence).

This clonotype was seen a few times. V gene TRBV27 combines with J gene TRBJ2-1; D possibly matches TRBD1 or TRBD2 (6 bases each). V shed 4 bases and J shed 8 bases, with 18 bases lying between them. The V gene's germline CDR1 is MNHEY and CDR2 SMNVEV (reference sequence). The CDR3 runs to 15 residues. CDR3 coding DNA: TGTGCCAGCAGTTCCCTCGTGGGGGGCGGGGATGAGCAGTTCTTC. Encoded protein: CASSSLVGGGDEQFF.

The J gene is TRBJ2-5, the V gene TRBV27; 9 bases map to TRBD1. Unmatched junction bases numbered 8, after V lost 5 bases and J lost 1 base. Per germline, CDR1 MNHEY and CDR2 SMNVEV (reference sequence). This CDR3 is 16 amino acids long. The CDR3: CASSNPGQGLQETQYF. The CDR3 DNA reads TGTGCCAGCAGTAACCCGGGACAGGGTCTCCAAGAGACCCAGTACTTC.

The sample holds a few counts of this clonotype. The chain employs TRBV6-5 and TRBJ2-5, with 9 bases that match TRBD2. Germline CDR1 reads MNHEY; CDR2 reads SVGAGI. Trimming took 5 bases from V and 3 from J; bases not matched to a gene: 10. This CDR3 is 16 amino acids long. For the CDR3, the DNA is TGTGCCAGCAGTGAGGCGGGGGGGGCTTGGGAAGAGACCCAGTACTTC. It yields the protein CASSEAGGAWEETQYF.

A few counts support this clonotype. The chain combines TRBV4-1 with TRBJ2-1, with D possibly TRBD2 on 5 matching bases. Germline V lookup: CDR1 MGHRA, CDR2 YSYEKL. The germline V and J ends were trimmed by 5 bases and 5 bases, with 16 bases remaining between them. The CDR3 consists of 15 residues. The DNA of the CDR3 is TGCGCCAGCAGCTTAACCACCCTCGGGGACAATGAGCAGTTCTTC. Protein product: CASSLTTLGDNEQFF.

Worth noting for this clonotype: A junction boundary mismatches the germline segment, possibly from a read error. The rearrangement uses TRBV7-3 and TRBJ2-1; 7 positions match TRBD1. Germline V gives CDR1 SGHTA, CDR2 FQGTGA. CDR3 length: 14 amino acids. The CDR3 is CASSGTVESNEQLF. The DNA for the CDR3 is TGTGCCAGCAGCGGGACAGTTGAAAGTAATGAGCAGTTGTTC. Variable domain in full (rest from reference TRBV7-3 and TRBJ2-1): GAGVSQTPSNKVTEKGKYVELRCDPISGHTALYWYRQSLGQGPEFLIYFQGTGAADDSGLPNDRFFAVRPEGSVSTLKIQRTERGDSAVYLCASSGTVESNEQLFGPGTRLTVL.

The rearrangement uses TRBV7-6 and TRBJ2-7, with TRBD2 matching over 9 bases. From germline, CDR1 is SGHVS and CDR2 FNYEAQ. V shed 5 bases, J shed 1 base, and the junction held 6 bases outside the gene matches. The CDR3 length is 15 residues. The CDR3 is CASSSRLAESYEQYF. The CDR3 DNA follows: TGTGCCAGCAGCAGCCGACTAGCGGAGTCCTACGAGCAGTACTTC.

The genes are TRBV6-2 or TRBV6-3 and TRBJ2-1; D not certain. Germline lookup yields CDR1 MNHEY and CDR2 SVGEGT. Deletions cut 4 bases from V and 1 base from J, with 11 bases between. The CDR3 has 15 residues. DNA for the CDR3: TGTGCCAGCAGTTCCTTTTCATCTTCCTACAATGAGCAGTTCTTC. It is translated as CASSSFSSSYNEQFF.

This clonotype came up many times. This sequence joins TRBV7-2 and TRBJ2-3; D gene ambiguous. Trimming pared 7 bases from V and 1 base from J, leaving 12 bases between. The CDR3 totals 14 residues. Germline V gene data show CDR1 as SGHTA and CDR2 as FQGNSA. The CDR3 DNA is TGTGCCAGCACCCCCAGTGGGGGCACAGATACGCAGTATTTT. As protein: CASTPSGGTDTQYF.

The table lists this clonotype with many counts. The chain uses TRBV6-1 and TRBJ2-3; tentatively, D is TRBD2 (6 bases). In germline, CDR1 is MNHNS, CDR2 SASEGT. Trimming stripped 6 bases from V and 2 bases from J, with 15 bases between. The CDR3 contains 15 residues. For the CDR3, the DNA is TGTGCCAGCAGCGCCACGCGGGGATTCACAGATACGCAGTATTTT. Translation: CASSATRGFTDTQYF.

This clonotype was seen more than once but under ten times. V usage is TRBV6-2 or TRBV6-3 and J usage is TRBJ2-2; 7 bases match TRBD1. The germline gives CDR1 MNHEY, CDR2 SVGEGT. V was pared by 8 bases and J by 2 bases, with 11 bases of the junction left unmatched. There are 16 residues in the CDR3. In DNA, the CDR3 is TGTGCCAGCCTATCCGAATGGGACAGCAACACCGGGGAGCTGTTTTTT. This codes for CASLSEWDSNTGELFF.

This chain uses TRBV5-5 with TRBJ1-6, with D perhaps TRBD1 (5 bases). This CDR3 spans 15 amino acids. CDR1 is SGHKS and CDR2 is YYEKEE in the germline V gene (reference sequence). V was trimmed by 0 bases and J by 10 bases, leaving 14 bases between them. The CDR3 nucleotides are TGTGCCAGCAGCTTGGAGACAGACTATATCTCACCCCTCCACTTT. Its protein product is CASSLETDYISPLHF.

The chain is built from TRBV19 and TRBJ1-2; D remains unclear. Germline loops: CDR1 LNHDA, CDR2 SQIVND (reference sequence). This CDR3 has 13 residues. The V end lost 6 bases, the J end lost 6 bases, and 14 bases lay between the germline ends. The CDR3 bases are TGTGCCAGTAGGGGTCTGCCCTTGGATGGCTACACCTTC. Translation gives CASRGLPLDGYTF.

This clonotype was recorded a few times. The chain combines TRBV20-1 with TRBJ2-1; possibly TRBD2 for D (6 bases). Germline lookup yields CDR1 DFQATT and CDR2 SNEGSKA (reference sequence). Deletions cut 5 bases from V and 0 bases from J, with 23 bases between. The CDR3 runs to 18 residues. This CDR3 reads CSAAPELDGGSSYNEQFF. The CDR3 nucleotides read TGCAGTGCTGCGCCCGAGTTGGACGGGGGAAGCTCCTACAATGAGCAGTTCTTC.

The chain recombines TRBV10-3 with TRBJ2-7; perhaps D is TRBD1 or TRBD2 (6 bases each). V was shortened by 6 bases and J by 6 bases, with 15 bases between the two germline ends. The CDR3 has 13 residues. CDR1 is ENHRY, CDR2 SYGVKD, per germline. The CDR3, as DNA: TGTGCCATCAGGGAGGGGACATCGGGCGAGCAGTACTTC. This sequence encodes CAIREGTSGEQYF.

This sequence joins TRBV12-3 or TRBV12-4 and TRBJ2-3, with 9 bases fitting TRBD2. The length of the CDR3 is 16 residues. Trimming cost V 3 bases and J 6 bases; bases outside gene matches: 10. The CDR3 sequence is CASSFDLAGKYDTQYF. CDR3 nucleotide sequence: TGTGCCAGCAGTTTCGACCTAGCGGGGAAATACGATACGCAGTATTTT.

V is TRBV7-6 and J is TRBJ2-5; D remains ambiguous. The CDR3 has 14 residues. Trimming cost V 1 base and J 1 base, with 7 bases left between them. CDR1 is SGHVS, CDR2 FNYEAQ, per germline. CDR3 in amino acids: CASSLDPFQETQYF. The CDR3 DNA follows: TGTGCCAGCAGCTTAGACCCATTCCAAGAGACCCAGTACTTC.

In this sample, this clonotype turned up a few times. The chain recombines TRBV27 with TRBJ1-1; unclear D gene. Germline lookup yields CDR1 MNHEY and CDR2 SMNVEV (reference sequence). The CDR3 sequence is 14 residues long. The V end was cut by 7 bases, the J end by 0 bases, with 12 bases between. The CDR3 DNA reads TGTGCCAGCACCCCCGGGCCTATGAACACTGAAGCTTTCTTT. As protein: CASTPGPMNTEAFF.

This clonotype was seen only a few times. The rearrangement joins TRBV7-9 to TRBJ2-7, with a weak D call TRBD2 (6 bases). Between the trimmed V and J ends, which lost 4 bases and 0 bases, there was a span of 13 bases. The CDR3 runs to 15 residues. CDR1 is SEHNR, CDR2 FQNEAQ, per germline (reference sequence). The CDR3 loop reads CASSWDSGYSYEQYF. CDR3 nucleotides: TGTGCCAGCAGCTGGGATAGCGGATACTCCTACGAGCAGTACTTC.

The V gene is TRBV6-1, the J gene TRBJ1-2; no clear D gene. Trimming cost V 5 bases and J 6 bases, with 13 bases left between them. CDR3 length: 13 residues. Germline CDR1 is MNHNS and CDR2 is SASEGT. The CDR3 DNA reads as TGTGCCAGCAGTCCCCCCCCCGCGGATGGCTACACCTTC. Amino acid sequence: CASSPPPADGYTF.

This clonotype was counted once. The V gene is TRBV6-6, the J gene TRBJ2-3; no reliable D call. This CDR3 spans 15 amino acids. Per the germline V gene, CDR1 is MNHNY and CDR2 is SVGAGI (reference sequence). The V gene lost 7 bases and the J gene lost 4 bases, with 18 bases spanning the gap. This CDR3 reads CASKIGWGSADTQYF. The CDR3 nucleotides are TGTGCCAGCAAGATCGGTTGGGGTTCCGCAGATACGCAGTATTTT.

This rearrangement joins TRBV5-1 to TRBJ1-1, with D possibly being TRBD1 (5 bases). The CDR3 is 14 amino acids. From germline, CDR1 is SGHRS and CDR2 YFSETQ. The V and J ends lost 1 base and 3 bases respectively, with 10 bases between them. CDR3 loop: CASSLRQPDTEAFF. The CDR3 bases are TGCGCCAGCAGCTTGAGACAGCCAGACACTGAAGCTTTCTTT. The full variable domain, completed using reference TRBV5-1 and TRBJ1-1, is KAGVTQTPRYLIKTRGQQVTLSCSPISGHRSVSWYQQTPGQGLQFLFEYFSETQRNKGNFPGRFSGRQFSNSRSEMNVSTLELGDSALYLCASSLRQPDTEAFFGQGTRLTVV.

There are many counts of this clonotype. The rearrangement joins TRBV4-1 to TRBJ1-6; 7 nucleotides align to TRBD1. This CDR3 has 16 residues. Trimming removed 3 bases from V and 7 bases from J; junction bases left unmatched: 9. Germline assignment: CDR1 MGHRA and CDR2 YSYEKL. CDR3 residues: CASSQGGTEKNSPLHF. The DNA for the CDR3 is TGCGCCAGCAGCCAGGGGGGGACAGAGAAAAATTCACCCCTCCACTTT.

The rearrangement links TRBV2 to TRBJ1-1, with unresolved D. This CDR3 has 13 residues. V was shortened by 6 bases and J by 0 bases, with 8 bases between the two germline ends. Germline V gene data show CDR1 as SNHLY and CDR2 as FYNNEI. As DNA, the CDR3 is TGTGCCAGCAGAAAAAGAATGAACACTGAAGCTTTCTTT. This encodes CASRKRMNTEAFF.

The chain couples TRBV6-2 or TRBV6-3 to TRBJ2-1; 13 bases align to TRBD2. CDR1 is MNHEY, CDR2 SVGEGT, per germline. This CDR3 spans 17 amino acids. V lost 6 bases to trimming and J lost 6 bases; unmatched junction nucleotides: 11. The CDR3 spells CASRPPGLAGLINEQFF. The CDR3 coding sequence is TGTGCCAGCAGACCTCCGGGACTAGCGGGACTTATCAATGAGCAGTTCTTC.

J is TRBJ1-1 and V is TRBV5-1, with D hard to call. Germline CDR1 and CDR2: SGHRS and YFSETQ. This CDR3 comprises 13 residues. Trimming took off 0 bases at V and 4 bases at J, with 7 bases between the two ends. The CDR3 bases are TGCGCCAGCAGCTTGGTCCAGCCCACTGAAGCTTTCTTT. It codes for CASSLVQPTEAFF.